The 18 T cell receptor beta chains below were found in one sample sequenced in a study of cytomegalovirus exposure and HLA in healthy donors. 60 Vbeta and 13 Jbeta primers were used in PCR. TCRdb's copy holds only in-frame clones and misses some; the assay was immunoSEQ multiplex PCR. The sample holds around 140,000 clones, around 82% seen once. The sample comprised PBMCs. These receptors were collected from a man in his fifties or sixties in good health and CMV-seronegative.

J is TRBJ1-3 and V is TRBV19; D is perhaps TRBD1 (6 bases). The germline CDR1 and CDR2 sequences are LNHDA and SQIVND (reference sequence). V was shortened by 6 bases and J by 2 bases, with 14 bases between the two germline ends. The CDR3 covers 15 residues. The CDR3: CASRSDRFPGNTIYF. The CDR3 bases are TGTGCCAGTAGATCCGACAGGTTTCCTGGAAACACCATATATTTT.

The V call is TRBV4-2, the J call TRBJ1-1, with a weak D call TRBD1 (6 bases). V was shortened by 0 bases and J by 11 bases, with 19 bases between the two germline ends. This CDR3 is 15 amino acids long. Germline V gene data show CDR1 as LGHNA and CDR2 as YNFKEQ. The CDR3 DNA is TGTGCCAGCAGCCAAGACTCGGGACAACCTCGGTGGGCTTTCTTT. Protein: CASSQDSGQPRWAFF.

Remarks on this clone: At one end the junction does not follow the germline gene, possibly because of a read error. The chain employs TRBV5-1 and TRBJ2-5; TRBD2 matches at 11 bases. The CDR3 runs 15 residues. Germline loops: CDR1 SGHRS, CDR2 YFSETQ. CDR3 residues: CASGLVAGGGETQYF. DNA for the CDR3: TGCGCCAGCGGCTTGGTAGCGGGAGGGGGAGAGACCCAGTACTTC. Drawing the rest from reference TRBV5-1 and TRBJ2-5, the complete variable domain is KAGVTQTPRYLIKTRGQQVTLSCSPISGHRSVSWYQQTPGQGLQFLFEYFSETQRNKGNFPGRFSGRQFSNSRSEMNVSTLELGDSALYLCASGLVAGGGETQYFGPGTRLLVL.

This sequence joins TRBV9 and TRBJ2-3; 9 nucleotides match TRBD2. Losses at the gene ends were 3 bases for V and 9 bases for J; bases not matched to a gene: 11. Germline V gene data show CDR1 as SGDLS and CDR2 as YYNGEE. This CDR3 comprises 15 residues. In DNA form, the CDR3 reads TGTGCCAGCAGCGACACCGGGACTAGCATTGAAACGCAGTATTTT. This gives the protein CASSDTGTSIETQYF.

This clone was seen only once. The chain uses TRBV18 and TRBJ2-5; 7 bases line up with TRBD2. V gave up 3 bases and J gave up 3 bases; unmatched junction bases: 4. There are 14 residues in the CDR3. CDR1 is KGHSH and CDR2 is LQKENI in the germline V gene. CDR3 sequence reads: CASSPGLVEETQYF. The CDR3, as DNA: TGTGCCAGCTCACCCGGACTAGTGGAAGAGACCCAGTACTTC.

The chain employs TRBV16 and TRBJ1-5, with no clear D. Germline CDR1 is KGHSY and CDR2 is FQNENV. The CDR3 spans 15 residues. The V gene lost 0 bases and the J gene lost 0 bases, with 6 bases spanning the gap. The CDR3: CASSQSSDSNQPQHF. The CDR3 region has the DNA TGTGCCAGCAGCCAATCGAGTGATAGCAATCAGCCCCAGCATTTT.

This clone was seen a few times. Other DNA variants within this sample encode the same CDR3. The chain couples TRBV28 to TRBJ1-1; 10 bases align to TRBD1. Germline V gene sequence: CDR1 MDHEN, CDR2 SYDVKM. The CDR3 is 14 amino acids. Unmatched junction bases numbered 1, after V lost 2 bases and J lost 4 bases. The CDR3 DNA sequence: TGTGCCAGCAGTTTAGGGGACAGGGGCACTGAAGCTTTCTTT. It encodes CASSLGDRGTEAFF.

This sequence joins TRBV6-1 and TRBJ2-1, with 7 bases identical to TRBD1. The CDR3 runs to 13 residues. Germline CDR1 reads MNHNS; CDR2 reads SASEGT. The junction had 9 bases not matched to a gene; V was cut back by 1 base and J by 15 bases. CDR3 nucleotide sequence: TGTGCCAGCAGTGAAGAGGGGGCCGGGGATTCGTTCTTC. This sequence encodes CASSEEGAGDSFF.

This chain uses TRBV18 with TRBJ2-1; the match to TRBD2 covers 11 bases. Trimming cost V 6 bases and J 6 bases; bases outside gene matches: 7. The CDR3 contains 15 residues. Germline values: CDR1 KGHSH, CDR2 LQKENI. The CDR3 region is CASSLLAGGFNEQFF. CDR3 bases: TGTGCCAGCTCCTTGCTAGCGGGAGGTTTCAATGAGCAGTTCTTC.

The chain has TRBV28 and TRBJ1-4; 7 bases fit TRBD1. The junction had 6 bases not matched to a gene; V was cut back by 3 bases and J by 8 bases. The CDR3 has 14 amino acids. Germline CDR1 reads MDHEN; CDR2 reads SYDVKM. CDR3 in DNA: TGTGCCAGCAGTTTGAGGGGGCTACGGGAAAAACTGTTTTTT. Encoded protein: CASSLRGLREKLFF.

This chain links TRBV28 with TRBJ2-4; perhaps TRBD1 as D (5 bases). Germline V CDR1 and CDR2: MDHEN, SYDVKM. The CDR3 covers 14 residues. Trimming removed 5 bases from V and 2 bases from J, with 10 bases in between. This chain's CDR3 is CASSLTGTKNIQYF. The DNA for the CDR3 is TGTGCCAGCAGTCTAACAGGTACCAAAAACATTCAGTACTTC.

Remarks on this clone: One end of the junction is discordant with germline, which a read error may explain. The chain has TRBV29-1 and TRBJ2-1; unclear D gene. CDR3 size: 13 residues. Germline CDR1 SQVTM, CDR2 ANQGSEA. The CDR3 nucleotides read TGCAGCTGCCGTAGGAGCTCCTACAATGAACAGTTCTTC. As protein: CSCRRSSYNEQFF.

The rearrangement links TRBV6-4 to TRBJ2-4; tentatively, D is TRBD1 (5 bases). CDR3 length: 15 amino acids. Trimming left V 6 bases short and J 0 bases short, with 12 bases between. The germline V gene encodes CDR1 MRHNA and CDR2 SNTAGT. The CDR3 protein is CASRLRELAKNIQYF. The CDR3 nucleotides read TGTGCCAGCAGACTCAGGGAACTAGCCAAAAACATTCAGTACTTC.

The rearrangement links TRBV11-1 to TRBJ1-1; D is unresolved. Germline CDR1 is SGHAT and CDR2 is FQDESV (reference sequence). CDR3 length equals 12 residues. Trimming left V 1 base short and J 12 bases short, with 12 bases between. This chain's CDR3 is CASSLVAGMTFF. The CDR3 bases are TGTGCCAGCAGCTTAGTGGCGGGGATGACTTTCTTT.

This rearrangement joins TRBV2 to TRBJ1-4, with D tentatively TRBD1 (5 bases). The CDR3 sequence is 13 residues long. Germline assignment: CDR1 SNHLY and CDR2 FYNNEI. V lost 7 bases to trimming and J lost 7 bases, with 13 bases between them. CDR3 sequence reads: CASTRQHTEKLFF. In DNA form, the CDR3 reads TGTGCCAGCACCCGACAGCATACTGAAAAACTGTTTTTT.

The chain joins TRBV14 to TRBJ2-3; 14 positions agree with TRBD2. Germline V gene data show CDR1 as SGHDN and CDR2 as FVKESK. The CDR3 totals 16 residues. The junction had 5 bases not matched to a gene; V was cut back by 3 bases and J by 6 bases. DNA for the CDR3: TGTGCCAGCAGCCACCAGACTAGCGGGAGGGTCGATACGCAGTATTTT. This gives the protein CASSHQTSGRVDTQYF. The variable domain in full, completed from reference TRBV14 and TRBJ2-3, reads EAGVTQFPSHSVIEKGQTVTLRCDPISGHDNLYWYRRVMGKEIKFLLHFVKESKQDESGMPNNRFLAERTGGTYSTLKVQPAELEDSGVYFCASSHQTSGRVDTQYFGPGTRLTVL.

In this sample, this clone turned up a few times. V is TRBV5-1 and J is TRBJ2-2, with a tentative D call TRBD2 (5 bases). CDR1 is SGHRS, CDR2 YFSETQ, per germline. The CDR3 contains 15 residues. Trimming removed 4 bases at V and 4 bases at J, with 14 bases between. The CDR3 coding sequence is TGCGCCAGCAGCCCGGCCCCCAGCGGCACCGGGGAGCTGTTTTTT. Encoded protein: CASSPAPSGTGELFF.

The rearrangement links TRBV7-9 to TRBJ2-1; 9 nucleotides line up with TRBD2. Germline CDR1 is SEHNR and CDR2 is FQNEAQ (reference sequence). Trimming at V came to 0 bases and at J to 3 bases, leaving 6 bases not matched to a gene. This CDR3 spans 17 amino acids. CDR3 sequence reads: CASSLARTSVNYNEQFF. The CDR3 DNA reads as TGTGCCAGCAGCTTAGCGAGGACTAGCGTTAACTACAATGAGCAGTTCTTC.